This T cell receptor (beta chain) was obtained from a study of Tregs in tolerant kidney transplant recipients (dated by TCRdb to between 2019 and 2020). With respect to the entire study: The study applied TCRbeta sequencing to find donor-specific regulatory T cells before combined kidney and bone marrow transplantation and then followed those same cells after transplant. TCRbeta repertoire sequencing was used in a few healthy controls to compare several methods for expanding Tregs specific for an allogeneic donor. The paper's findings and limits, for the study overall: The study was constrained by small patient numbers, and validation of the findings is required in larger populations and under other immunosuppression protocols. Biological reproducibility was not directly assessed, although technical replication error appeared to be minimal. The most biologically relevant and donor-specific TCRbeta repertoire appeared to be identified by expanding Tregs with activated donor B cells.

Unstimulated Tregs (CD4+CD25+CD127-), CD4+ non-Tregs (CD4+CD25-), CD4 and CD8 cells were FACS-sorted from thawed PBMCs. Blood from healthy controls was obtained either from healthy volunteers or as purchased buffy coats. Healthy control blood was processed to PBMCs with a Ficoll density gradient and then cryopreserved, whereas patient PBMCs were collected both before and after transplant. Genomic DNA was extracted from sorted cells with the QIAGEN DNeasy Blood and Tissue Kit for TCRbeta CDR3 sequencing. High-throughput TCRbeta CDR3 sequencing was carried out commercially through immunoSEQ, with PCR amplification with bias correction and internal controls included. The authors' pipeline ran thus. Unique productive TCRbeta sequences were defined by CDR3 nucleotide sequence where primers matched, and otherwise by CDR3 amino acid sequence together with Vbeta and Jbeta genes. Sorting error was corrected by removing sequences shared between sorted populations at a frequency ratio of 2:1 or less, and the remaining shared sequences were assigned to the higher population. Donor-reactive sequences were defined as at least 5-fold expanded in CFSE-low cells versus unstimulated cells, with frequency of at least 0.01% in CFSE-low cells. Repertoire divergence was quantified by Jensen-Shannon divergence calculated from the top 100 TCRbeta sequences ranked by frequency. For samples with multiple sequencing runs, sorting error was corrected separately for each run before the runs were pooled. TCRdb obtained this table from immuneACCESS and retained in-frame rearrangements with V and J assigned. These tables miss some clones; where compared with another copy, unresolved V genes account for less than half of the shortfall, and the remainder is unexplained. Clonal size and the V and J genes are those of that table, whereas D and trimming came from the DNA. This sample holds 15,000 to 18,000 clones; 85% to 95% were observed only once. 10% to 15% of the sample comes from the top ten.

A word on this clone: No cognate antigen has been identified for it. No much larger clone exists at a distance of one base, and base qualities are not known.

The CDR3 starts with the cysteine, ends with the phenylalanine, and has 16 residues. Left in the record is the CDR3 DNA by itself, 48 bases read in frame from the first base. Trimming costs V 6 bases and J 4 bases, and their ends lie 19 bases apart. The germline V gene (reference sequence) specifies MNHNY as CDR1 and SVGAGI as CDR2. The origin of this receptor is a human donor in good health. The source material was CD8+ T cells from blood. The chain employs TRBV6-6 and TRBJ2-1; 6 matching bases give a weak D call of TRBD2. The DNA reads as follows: TGTGCCAGCAGGGGAGGAAACTCCTTTAGGTACAATGAGCAGTTCTTC. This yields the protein CASRGGNSFRYNEQFF.